Each of the 29 T cell receptor beta chains below was sequenced from the same sample in a study of blood T cell repertoires in COVID-19. Repertoires were generated with immunoSEQ multiplex PCR, while TCRdb's copy carries only in-frame clones and drops some. The data contain under 300,000 clones, more than 85% of them singletons. Sequencing used peripheral blood. These receptors were obtained from a woman in her 70s with active or convalescent COVID-19.

This clone was detected only a few times. This rearrangement joins TRBV11-1 to TRBJ1-5; TRBD1 aligns across 10 bases. The J segment lost 7 bases and the V segment lost 5 bases, leaving 5 bases of the junction unmatched. CDR1 is SGHAT, CDR2 FQDESV, per germline (reference sequence). The CDR3 spans 14 residues. The CDR3 region is CASSPGQGGQPQHF. In DNA, the CDR3 is TGTGCCAGCAGCCCCGGACAGGGGGGACAGCCCCAGCATTTT.

The CDR3 DNA sequence: TGTGCCAGCAGAGGACAGGTTCTACCCCTCCACTTT. Amino acids: CASRGQVLPLHF. The genes are TRBV27 and TRBJ1-6; 7 bases align to TRBD1. The CDR3 contains 12 residues. Germline V gene sequence: CDR1 MNHEY, CDR2 SMNVEV (reference sequence). V lost 6 bases and J lost 12; bases outside the gene matches: 5.

The chain employs TRBV13 and TRBJ2-1; 7 bases fit TRBD1. This CDR3 spans 15 amino acids. The germline gives CDR1 PRHDT, CDR2 FYEKMQ (reference sequence). Trimming cost V 4 bases and J 0 bases; bases outside gene matches: 3. The CDR3 sequence: CASSYRTGSYNEQFF. The CDR3 DNA reads TGTGCCAGCAGCTATCGGACAGGCTCCTACAATGAGCAGTTCTTC.

This clone was observed a few times. This chain connects TRBV6-5 to TRBJ2-7; weak D call: TRBD1 (6 bases). Trimming stripped 2 bases from V and 6 bases from J, with 14 bases between. This CDR3 is 14 amino acids long. The germline V gene has CDR1 MNHEY and CDR2 SVGAGI. The CDR3: CASSYDHTGREQYF. The CDR3 bases are TGTGCCAGCAGTTACGACCACACAGGGCGCGAGCAGTACTTC.

The V and J genes are TRBV4-1 and TRBJ1-5, with 9 bases identical to TRBD1. The junction had 7 bases not matched to a gene; V was cut back by 0 bases and J by 10 bases. CDR1 is MGHRA, CDR2 YSYEKL, per germline. This CDR3 is built from 15 residues. The CDR3 DNA is TGCGCCAGCAGCCAAGAGGGGACAGGGCTTCGCCCCCAGCATTTT. Translated, it gives CASSQEGTGLRPQHF.

The chain recombines TRBV7-2 with TRBJ2-3; 8 positions match TRBD2. V lost 6 bases to trimming and J lost 0 bases; unmatched junction nucleotides: 11. The CDR3 length is 17 residues. Per germline, CDR1 SGHTA and CDR2 FQGNSA. The CDR3 spells CASRSLAGGTSTDTQYF. CDR3 coding DNA: TGTGCCAGCAGATCCTTGGCGGGGGGAACTAGCACAGATACGCAGTATTTT. Together with reference TRBV7-2 and TRBJ2-3, the CDR3 gives the full variable domain: GAGVSQSPSNKVTEKGKDVELRCDPISGHTALYWYRQSLGQGLEFLIYFQGNSAPDKSGLPSDRFSAERTGGSVSTLTIQRTQQEDSAVYLCASRSLAGGTSTDTQYFGPGTRLTVL.

J is TRBJ2-3 and V is TRBV7-8, with TRBD1 identical over 7 bases. The ends lost 5 bases at V and 2 bases at J; junction bases unmatched: 10. Germline assignment: CDR1 SGHVS and CDR2 FQNEAQ. The CDR3 has 16 residues. The CDR3 here is CASSINRGRLTDTQYF. CDR3 nucleotide sequence: TGTGCCAGCAGCATCAACAGGGGTCGCCTCACAGATACGCAGTATTTT.

This clone was detected only once. The rearrangement uses TRBV6-2 or TRBV6-3 and TRBJ2-3; weak D call: TRBD2 (5 bases). The CDR3 totals 15 residues. Germline assignment: CDR1 MNHEY and CDR2 SVGEGT. The ends were cut back, 5 bases at V and 1 base at J, with 13 bases in the middle. In DNA form, the CDR3 reads TGTGCCAGCAGTGCCGGGAACCCGCGCACAGATACGCAGTATTTT. It codes for CASSAGNPRTDTQYF.

V and J are TRBV3-1 (or the pseudogene TRBV3-2) and TRBJ2-4; D is possibly TRBD2 (6 bases). CDR3 length: 17 amino acids. Germline CDR1 reads LGHDT; CDR2 reads YNNKEL (reference sequence). Between the trimmed V and J ends, which lost 7 bases and 2 bases, there was a span of 21 bases. DNA of the CDR3: TGTGCCAGCACTCCCGGGGGTCGAACCCCTACCAAAAACATTCAGTACTTC. Its translation: CASTPGGRTPTKNIQYF.

The V call is TRBV3-1 (or the pseudogene TRBV3-2), the J call TRBJ1-1; 7 bases agree with TRBD1. The V gene end was trimmed by 1 base and the J gene end by 10 bases; junction bases not matched to a gene: 3. This CDR3 is built from 12 residues. Germline lookup yields CDR1 LGHDT and CDR2 YNNKEL (reference sequence). The CDR3 region is CASSQGGQAAFF. DNA of the CDR3: TGTGCCAGCAGCCAAGGTGGACAGGCAGCTTTCTTT.

V is TRBV6-2 or TRBV6-3 and J is TRBJ2-4, with D unresolved. Germline V CDR1 and CDR2: MNHEY, SVGEGT. This CDR3 contains 12 residues. V lost 4 bases, J lost 7 bases, and 8 bases lay in between. The CDR3 sequence is CASSFGENIQYF. In nucleotides, the CDR3 is TGTGCCAGCAGTTTTGGTGAGAACATTCAGTACTTC.

The J gene is TRBJ1-2, the V gene TRBV29-1; 7 positions agree with TRBD1. Germline CDR1 reads SQVTM; CDR2 reads ANQGSEA. This CDR3 is 12 amino acids long. The J segment lost 7 bases and the V segment lost 0 bases, leaving 2 bases of the junction unmatched. The CDR3 region has the DNA TGCAGCGTTGAAGAATACAGGGGTGGCTACACCTTC. It is translated as CSVEEYRGGYTF.

This chain connects TRBV24-1 to TRBJ2-1; the D gene is possibly TRBD2 (5 bases). The CDR3 has 15 amino acids. CDR1 and CDR2 from the germline V gene are KGHDR and SFDVKD. Trimming took 5 bases from V and 4 from J, leaving 14 bases between them. In DNA, the CDR3 is TGTGCCACCAGTGTTCCCCACGGGGATTACAATGAGCAGTTCTTC. It encodes CATSVPHGDYNEQFF.

As for this clone: One end of the junction does not line up with germline, which may come from a read error. The chain employs TRBV5-1 and TRBJ1-2; D is perhaps TRBD1 (5 bases). Germline loops: CDR1 SGHRS, CDR2 YFSETQ. The CDR3 loop spans 14 amino acids. CDR3 nucleotides: TGCACCAGCAGTCGGGACGGCGGGGGAAATGGCTACACCTTC. Its protein product is CTSSRDGGGNGYTF.

This chain connects TRBV6-2 or TRBV6-3 to TRBJ1-2; no firm D call. Germline CDR1 and CDR2: MNHEY and SVGEGT. The V and J ends lost 4 bases and 1 base respectively, with 10 bases between them. CDR3 length: 14 residues. The CDR3 nucleotides read TGTGCCAGCAGTTTACGGGAGTTTAACTATGGCTACACCTTC. It is translated as CASSLREFNYGYTF.

This clone came up a few times. The chain employs TRBV5-1 and TRBJ2-1, with 9 nucleotides matching TRBD1. CDR3 size: 13 residues. Germline V gene sequence: CDR1 SGHRS, CDR2 YFSETQ. After removal of 7 bases from V and 9 bases from J, the junction contained 8 bases not matched to a gene. DNA for the CDR3: TGCGCCAGCGGGACAGGGAGGCTGACTGAGCAGTTCTTC. Its translation: CASGTGRLTEQFF.

Written as DNA, the CDR3 is TGTGCCAGCAGCGTAGCTGGAACAGGGGGAAGCTACGAGCAGTACTTC. It specifies CASSVAGTGGSYEQYF. The chain is built from TRBV9 and TRBJ2-7, with 8 bases fitting TRBD1. This CDR3 region has 16 residues. Germline CDR1 is SGDLS and CDR2 is YYNGEE. J lost 3 bases, V lost 0 bases, and 8 bases had no gene match.

This sequence joins TRBV18 and TRBJ1-2; maybe TRBD1 (6 bases). Germline V CDR1 and CDR2: KGHSH, LQKENI. V was shortened by 0 bases and J by 2 bases, with 10 bases between the two germline ends. The CDR3 covers 15 residues. CDR3 sequence (DNA): TGTGCCAGCTCACCACCGTTGCAGGGGAACTATGGCTACACCTTC. It encodes CASSPPLQGNYGYTF.

V and J are TRBV5-1 and TRBJ1-1, with TRBD1 matching over 7 bases. This CDR3 contains 15 residues. Germline CDR1 reads SGHRS; CDR2 reads YFSETQ. V trimming: 1 base; J trimming: 5 bases; junction bases outside the gene matches: 8. CDR3 DNA sequence: TGCGCCAGCAGCTTGACAGGGGAGCTTTGGACTGAAGCTTTCTTT. Translation: CASSLTGELWTEAFF.

The chain couples TRBV27 to TRBJ1-6; D is possibly TRBD1 (5 bases). V lost 0 bases to trimming and J lost 9 bases, with 12 bases between them. CDR1 and CDR2 (germline): MNHEY, SMNVEV (reference sequence). The CDR3 is 15 amino acids. DNA for the CDR3: TGTGCCAGCAGTTTATCAGGGGATCGGATTTCACCCCTCCACTTT. It is translated as CASSLSGDRISPLHF.

V gene TRBV19 combines with J gene TRBJ1-2; D might be TRBD1 (6 bases). Trimming pared 4 bases from V and 4 bases from J, leaving 13 bases between. The germline V gene has CDR1 LNHDA and CDR2 SQIVND (reference sequence). This CDR3 is 14 amino acids long. CDR3 loop: CASSRGWDTYGYTF. In nucleotides, the CDR3 is TGTGCCAGTAGTAGGGGGTGGGACACCTATGGCTACACCTTC.

J is TRBJ1-2 and V is TRBV15, with 10 bases that match TRBD1. Unmatched junction bases numbered 21, after V lost 0 bases and J lost 8 bases. The CDR3 sequence is 20 residues long. The V gene's germline CDR1 is LNHNV and CDR2 YYDKDF (reference sequence). As DNA, the CDR3 is TGTGCCACCAGCAGAGAGATCTCAGGGACAGGGGTAACCAATCACAAGGGCTACACCTTC. It specifies CATSREISGTGVTNHKGYTF.

The table lists this clone with a few counts. The chain couples TRBV15 to TRBJ1-5, with D possibly being TRBD1 (5 bases). This CDR3 comprises 16 residues. The germline CDR1 and CDR2 sequences are LNHNV and YYDKDF (reference sequence). V was cut by 1 base and J by 0 bases, with 10 bases left in between. For the CDR3, the DNA is TGTGCCACCAGCAGAGGGGGCCAATATAGCAATCAGCCCCAGCATTTT. As protein: CATSRGGQYSNQPQHF.

This sequence joins TRBV29-1 and TRBJ2-5; 7 nucleotides align to TRBD2. The CDR3 has 12 amino acids. With V trimmed by 8 bases and J by 2 bases, 5 bases remained unmatched. Germline CDR1 reads SQVTM; CDR2 reads ANQGSEA. The CDR3 nucleotides are TGCAGCTCTGGGGAGGGACAAGAGACCCAGTACTTC. This translates into CSSGEGQETQYF.

This rearrangement joins TRBV9 to TRBJ1-2, with TRBD1 as a possible D gene (5 bases). V was pared by 0 bases and J by 4 bases, with 13 bases between. CDR3 size: 15 residues. Looked up from germline, CDR1 is SGDLS and CDR2 is YYNGEE. CDR3: CASSVGQGNSYGYTF. Written as DNA, the CDR3 is TGTGCCAGCAGCGTAGGCCAGGGTAACTCCTATGGCTACACCTTC.

V and J are TRBV4-1 and TRBJ2-3; D may be TRBD1 (6 bases). V dropped 6 bases and J dropped 5 bases, with 15 bases sitting between them. Looked up from germline, CDR1 is MGHRA and CDR2 is YSYEKL. This CDR3 has 14 residues. CDR3 region: CASRQDSTGDTQYF. DNA of the CDR3: TGCGCCAGCAGACAGGACAGCACTGGAGATACGCAGTATTTT.

The chain combines TRBV6-4 with TRBJ1-2; 9 bases agree with TRBD1. Germline V gene lookup returns CDR1 MRHNA and CDR2 SNTAGT. The CDR3 spans 19 residues. J gave up 6 bases and V 7 bases, and 24 bases lay outside the gene matches. The CDR3 protein is CASKLQGANRRPEGDGYTF. The DNA for the CDR3 is TGTGCCAGCAAGCTACAGGGGGCCAACCGGCGGCCTGAGGGGGATGGCTACACCTTC.

This clone was seen only once. The genes are TRBV25-1 and TRBJ2-7, with a tentative D call TRBD1 (5 bases). Trimming took 3 bases from V and 3 from J, leaving 18 bases between them. Germline loops: CDR1 MGHDK, CDR2 SYGVNS. The CDR3 covers 16 residues. CDR3 nucleotides: TGTGCCAGCAGTGATACAGGTCCCAAGAACCGCTACGAGCAGTACTTC. Amino acids: CASSDTGPKNRYEQYF.

The rearrangement links TRBV4-1 to TRBJ2-7, with 8 bases identical to TRBD2. Germline assignment: CDR1 MGHRA and CDR2 YSYEKL. Trimming cost V 0 bases and J 3 bases; bases outside gene matches: 13. This CDR3 is built from 18 residues. The CDR3 coding sequence is TGCGCCAGCAGCCAAGAAATCGTCGCGATTAGCGGGGACTACGAGCAGTACTTC. It translates to CASSQEIVAISGDYEQYF.